Shown below are 9 T cell receptor beta chains from a single sample sequenced in a study of cytomegalovirus exposure and HLA in healthy donors (dated by TCRdb to between 2016 and 2019). Library method: the immunoSEQ multiplex PCR assay. A mixture of 60 forward primers for TCR Vbeta segments and 13 reverse primers for TCR Jbeta segments was used in the multiplex PCR. TCRdb mirrors the immuneACCESS table, restricted to in-frame sequences. Some clones are absent from its copies; in checked studies, under half trace to an unresolved V gene, and the reason for the others is unknown. The sample contains about 170,000 clones, around 76% of them found a single time. About 2% of the sample is held by the ten biggest clonotypes. Sequences were obtained from PBMCs. The receptors were sampled from a female donor in good health and CMV-seronegative.

This rearrangement joins TRBV2 to TRBJ1-3; D gene uncertain. The CDR3 has 11 residues. The V end was cut by 7 bases, the J end by 4 bases, with 5 bases between. CDR1 is SNHLY, CDR2 FYNNEI, per germline. CDR3 DNA: TGTGCCAGCAATTCGGGAAACACCATATATTTT. This codes for CASNSGNTIYF. Full variable domain (remainder filled in from reference TRBV2 and TRBJ1-3): EPEVTQTPSHQVTQMGQEVILRCVPISNHLYFYWYRQILGQKVEFLVSFYNNEISEKSEIFDDQFSVERPDGSNFTLKIRSTKLEDSAMYFCASNSGNTIYFGEGSWLTVV.

This clone is a singleton in its sample. The gene calls are TRBV10-3 and TRBJ2-2, with 7 bases that match TRBD1. Germline V gene sequence: CDR1 ENHRY, CDR2 SYGVKD. Trimming at V came to 6 bases and at J to 3 bases, leaving 4 bases not matched to a gene. The CDR3 totals 14 residues. CDR3 sequence: CAISGTDYTGELFF. CDR3 coding DNA: TGTGCCATCAGCGGGACAGACTACACCGGGGAGCTGTTTTTT.

V and J are TRBV5-1 and TRBJ1-5; TRBD1 matches 8 bases. The germline gives CDR1 SGHRS, CDR2 YFSETQ. CDR3 size: 15 residues. V shed 4 bases and J 4 bases; nucleotides not matched to a gene: 7. The CDR3, as DNA: TGCGCCAGCAGCCCGGCGACAGGGGAAAATCAGCCCCAGCATTTT. Translated, it gives CASSPATGENQPQHF.

The chain joins TRBV5-1 to TRBJ2-1; no clear D. Germline V lookup: CDR1 SGHRS, CDR2 YFSETQ. Deletions cut 0 bases from V and 9 bases from J, with 13 bases between. The CDR3 runs 14 residues. CDR3: CASSLGDSLFEQFF. CDR3 coding DNA: TGCGCCAGCAGCTTGGGTGATAGTTTATTTGAGCAGTTCTTC.

The chain carries TRBV19 and TRBJ1-3; D gene ambiguous. Germline V lookup: CDR1 LNHDA, CDR2 SQIVND (reference sequence). Trimming cost V 11 bases and J 0 bases, with 14 bases left between them. The CDR3 length is 14 residues. CDR3 sequence (DNA): TGTGCCGCCCATCGGGTCGGCTCTGGAAACACCATATATTTT. Amino acids: CAAHRVGSGNTIYF. Full variable domain (remainder filled in from reference TRBV19 and TRBJ1-3): DGGITQSPKYLFRKEGQNVTLSCEQNLNHDAMYWYRQDPGQGLRLIYYSQIVNDFQKGDIAEGYSVSREKKESFPLTVTSAQKNPTAFYLCAAHRVGSGNTIYFGEGSWLTVV.

The chain recombines TRBV25-1 with TRBJ1-4; D might be TRBD1 (6 bases). CDR1 MGHDK and CDR2 SYGVNS come from the germline V gene. The V end was cut by 2 bases, the J end by 4 bases, with 17 bases between. The CDR3 totals 17 residues. CDR3 sequence reads: CASSEEVRGSGNEKLFF. In DNA form, the CDR3 reads TGTGCCAGCAGTGAAGAGGTCAGGGGATCGGGTAATGAAAAACTGTTTTTT.

The chain uses TRBV7-2 and TRBJ1-2; maybe TRBD1 (6 bases). V lost 3 bases, J lost 4 bases, and 12 bases lay in between. Germline CDR1 reads SGHTA; CDR2 reads FQGNSA. CDR3 length: 14 amino acids. The CDR3 sequence: CASSFPGVGYGYTF. CDR3 nucleotide sequence: TGTGCCAGCAGCTTCCCAGGGGTGGGCTATGGCTACACCTTC.

This clone was found once. This rearrangement joins TRBV19 to TRBJ2-3, with 7 bases that match TRBD2. Germline V gene sequence: CDR1 LNHDA, CDR2 SQIVND (reference sequence). Trimming took 4 bases from V and 3 from J; bases not matched to a gene: 7. This CDR3 has 15 amino acids. DNA of the CDR3: TGTGCCAGTAGTACACAACTAGCGAGGACAGATACGCAGTATTTT. Translation gives CASSTQLARTDTQYF.

The V and J genes are TRBV5-5 and TRBJ1-6; D is ambiguous. Trimming stripped 2 bases from V and 4 bases from J, with 13 bases between. In germline, CDR1 is SGHKS, CDR2 YYEKEE (reference sequence). This CDR3 is 16 amino acids long. CDR3 sequence: CASSLGRPVYNSPLHF. In DNA, the CDR3 is TGTGCCAGCAGCTTAGGGAGACCCGTGTATAATTCACCCCTCCACTTT. Based on the CDR3 plus reference TRBV5-5 and TRBJ1-6, the full variable domain is DAGVTQSPTHLIKTRGQQVTLRCSPISGHKSVSWYQQVLGQGPQFIFQYYEKEERGRGNFPDRFSARQFPNYSSELNVNALLLGDSALYLCASSLGRPVYNSPLHFGNGTRLTVT.